This T cell receptor (beta chain) emerged from a study of read filtering for tumor transcriptome and immune sequencing. General study results and limits: In IR-seq, single-read clonotypes were roughly 80% of clonotypes but around 3.4% of reads.

This CDR3 spans 16 amino acids. The germline V and J ends were trimmed by 3 bases and 11 bases, with 22 bases remaining between them. Germline lookup yields CDR1 SGHDN and CDR2 FVKESK. Molecular barcoded adaptors covering alpha/delta and beta/gamma chains were used on roughly 370 ng RNA. TCRdb itself ran the reads through MiXCR, one entry per CDR3 protein. The sample yields 45,000 to 55,000 distinct CDR3 sequences, approximately 19% seen once. This clonotype was seen repeatedly, ten times or more. Its antigen is unidentified. Sequencing used a population of CD138-negative cells sorted from bone marrow. V usage is TRBV14 and J usage is TRBJ1-4, with D perhaps TRBD1 (5 bases). This receptor was taken from a donor aged 40 or over with multiple myeloma. CDR3: CASSQPIGTSGGKLFF. The CDR3 DNA follows: TGTGCCAGCAGCCAGCCCATTGGGACGAGCGGTGGGAAACTGTTTTTT.